The rows below give T cell receptor beta chains drawn from one sample of a study of blood T cell repertoires in COVID-19. Sequencing used immunoSEQ multiplex PCR; TCRdb keeps in-frame clones, though not all of them. Of 150,000 to 200,000 clones in the sample, roughly 90% were seen once. Material: peripheral blood. These TCRs come from a man in his sixties with acute or convalescent COVID-19. CDR3s include the opening cysteine and the closing phenylalanine or tryptophan. A D gene is named only where the DNA matches it firmly. Expanded clones are given a class, and other clones once, few, many or no size at all.

size,J,D,V,CDR3,DNA
-,TRBJ1-2,-,TRBV25-1,CASSEPGSFYGYTF,TGTGCCAGCAGTGAACCAGGCAGCTTCTATGGCTACACTTTC
-,TRBJ1-5,-,TRBV11-2,CASSLAAGSNQPQHF,TGTGCCAGCAGCTTAGCAGCAGGGAGCAATCAGCCCCAGCATTTT
-,TRBJ1-5,TRBD1,TRBV7-2,CASSPWTGGFNQPQHF,TGTGCCAGCAGCCCTTGGACAGGGGGCTTCAATCAGCCCCAGCATTTT
-,TRBJ1-4,TRBD1,TRBV5-1,CASSAPGQGREKLFF,TGCGCCAGCAGCGCTCCGGGACAGGGGCGCGAAAAACTGTTTTTT
-,TRBJ2-3,TRBD1,TRBV24-1,CATRGRGDTQYF,TGTGCCACGAGGGGGCGCGGAGATACGCAGTATTTT
few,TRBJ1-4,TRBD1,TRBV6-5,CASSRDRDREKLFF,TGTGCCAGCTCCCGGGACAGGGATCGTGAAAAACTGTTTTTT
-,TRBJ1-1,-,TRBV28,CASRKQVRAFF,TGTGCCAGCAGAAAACAGGTGAGGGCTTTCTTT
-,TRBJ2-2,TRBD1,TRBV30,CAWSVGQGPGELFF,TGTGCCTGGAGTGTCGGACAGGGACCCGGGGAGCTGTTTTTT
-,TRBJ1-1,-,TRBV19,CASRTVMNTEAFF,TGTGCCAGTAGGACAGTTATGAACACTGAAGCTTTCTTT
-,TRBJ2-7,TRBD2,TRBV9,CASSPSLAGAVTYEQYF,TGTGCCAGCAGCCCTTCATTAGCGGGGGCCGTAACCTACGAGCAGTACTTC
-,TRBJ2-5,TRBD2,TRBV6-2/TRBV6-3,CASSNRTSRETQYF,TGTGCCAGCAGTAACCGGACTAGCAGAGAGACCCAGTACTTC
-,TRBJ1-2,-,TRBV4-1,CASSQDRRRGGPNYGYTF,TGCGCCAGCAGCCAAGATCGTCGTCGGGGGGGGCCTAACTATGGCTACACCTTC
-,TRBJ1-5,-,TRBV6-5,CASSSGTLMGQPQHF,TGTGCCAGCAGTTCCGGGACATTAATGGGTCAGCCCCAGCATTTT
few,TRBJ2-1,TRBD1,TRBV6-2/TRBV6-3,CASSRTGLFYNEQFF,TGTGCCAGCAGTAGGACAGGGTTGTTCTACAATGAGCAGTTCTTC
-,TRBJ1-5,-,TRBV4-1,CASSQDSVRNQPQHF,TGCGCCAGCAGCCAAGATTCCGTCAGAAATCAGCCCCAGCATTTT
-,TRBJ1-2,TRBD1,TRBV6-5,CASSSVTGTGKDYTF,TGTGCCAGCAGTAGTGTAACCGGGACAGGGAAAGACTACACCTTC
-,TRBJ2-5,TRBD2,TRBV9,CASSGGDRETQYF,TGTGCCTCCAGCGGGGGGGATCGGGAGACCCAGTACTTC
-,TRBJ2-7,-,TRBV6-5,CATKFSTGYEQYF,TGTGCCACAAAGTTCTCTACCGGCTACGAGCAGTACTTC
-,TRBJ2-2,-,TRBV19,CASRVYAGELFF,TGTGCCAGCCGGGTTTACGCCGGGGAGCTGTTTTTT
-,TRBJ2-2,TRBD2,TRBV27,CASNFGGTNTGELFF,TGTGCCAGCAATTTCGGGGGGACGAACACCGGGGAGCTGTTTTTT
-,TRBJ1-3,TRBD1,TRBV27,CASRQTGAGNTIYF,TGTGCCAGCAGGCAGACAGGGGCTGGAAACACCATATATTTT
few,TRBJ2-5,TRBD1,TRBV5-1,CASSSGQGRETQYF,TGCGCCAGCAGCTCCGGACAGGGGAGAGAGACCCAGTACTTC
-,TRBJ1-2,-,TRBV5-1,CASSSGTPSNYGYTF,TGCGCCAGCAGTTCCGGGACACCTTCTAACTATGGCTACACCTTC
-,TRBJ2-7,TRBD1,TRBV9,CASSVDSGQGAYEQYF,TGTGCCAGCAGCGTAGATTCGGGACAGGGGGCCTACGAGCAGTACTTC
-,TRBJ1-2,-,TRBV27,CASTRIGQNYGYTF,TGTGCCAGCACGCGAATCGGACAGAACTATGGCTACACCTTC
-,TRBJ2-2,-,TRBV5-1,CASTTGLYANTGELFF,TGCGCCAGCACGACGGGACTTTACGCGAACACCGGGGAGCTGTTTTTT
-,TRBJ2-2,-,TRBV7-9,CASSLSTGRSGELFF,TGTGCCAGCAGCTTATCAACAGGGCGCTCCGGGGAGCTGTTTTTT
-,TRBJ2-2,-,TRBV7-2,CASSSRNTGELFF,TGTGCCAGCAGCTCCCGTAACACCGGGGAGCTGTTTTTT
-,TRBJ2-7,TRBD1,TRBV7-2,CASSPGGTGGSEQYF,TGTGCCAGCAGCCCGGGGGGGACAGGGGGCTCCGAGCAGTACTTC
-,TRBJ2-7,-,TRBV4-3,CASSQDRAYEQYF,TGCGCCAGCAGCCAAGATCGGGCCTACGAGCAGTACTTC
-,TRBJ1-5,-,TRBV2,CASSEGSSNQPQHF,TGTGCCAGCAGTGAAGGCAGTAGCAATCAGCCCCAGCATTTT
few,TRBJ2-5,-,TRBV6-5,CASSYQKGASETQYF,TGTGCCAGCAGTTACCAGAAGGGAGCTTCTGAGACCCAGTACTTC